Sequencing of this T cell receptor (beta chain) was carried out in a study of T cells after yellow fever vaccination. This clonotype was detected a few times. The CDR3 runs 14 residues. Germline assignment: CDR1 SGHTA and CDR2 FQGNSA. V lost 5 bases to trimming and J lost 2 bases, with 12 bases between them. 5'RACE template switching added a universal primer site and UMIs to TCR cDNA. TCRdb reprocessed the 5' RACE reads with MiXCR, giving one entry per CDR3 protein. The sample has 450,000 to 550,000 distinct CDR3 sequences, about a fifth seen once. This receptor was obtained from a man aged 25 to 40 who received the YFV17D yellow fever vaccine. Sequenced material: PBMCs, taken 15 days after the yellow fever booster vaccination. This rearrangement joins TRBV7-2 to TRBJ2-5; no definite D call. The DNA for the CDR3 is TGTGCCAGCAGCCGCTCTCTTATTCAAGAGACCCAGTACTTC. This sequence encodes CASSRSLIQETQYF.